This T cell receptor (beta chain) was identified in a study of shared clonotypes between healthy human individuals (dated by TCRdb to the early 2020s). Context from the whole study: The cohort comprised a couple of women and a few men aged 18 to 49 years. For each donor, CD4 naive and CD4 memory were each given three plates, CD8 naive was given two plates, and CD8 memory was given one plate. To estimate repertoire size and how much clonotypes are shared between individuals, the study performed deep sequencing of blood TCR repertoires from roughly five healthy adults. To increase sequencing depth and limit assay-specific biases, TCR repertoire library preparation and sequencing were carried out by different laboratories using diverse techniques. Per donor, leukapheresis produced somewhere between about 0.8 and 9.5 billion PBMCs.

CD8 naive samples consisted of CD45RO-negative cells that were positively selected for CCR7, yielding a CD45RA+CCR7+ population without TemRA cells. Donors were healthy HIV-negative adults with no recently reported acute infections or vaccinations. Every donor was a Caucasian adult residing in Nashville, Tennessee, USA. Blood was collected by leukapheresis, and PBMCs were isolated by Ficoll-Histopaque density gradient centrifugation and then cryopreserved in liquid nitrogen vapor phase. Analytical flow cytometry was used to check the purity and quantity of each magnetically sorted T cell population. Genomic DNA was isolated from each sorted fraction and quantified by UV absorbance on a Nanodrop 2000c. Concerning this clone itself: Its antigen specificity is not known. No much larger clonotype is one base removed from it; base qualities were not supplied.

From the germline V gene, CDR1 is MNHEY and CDR2 is SVGAGI. The CDR3 has 12 amino acids, counting the end cysteine and phenylalanine. The DNA shown is the 36-base CDR3, in frame from base 1. Trimming at the junction amounts to 0 bases on V and 14 bases on J, and the germline ends lie 11 bases apart. The research as a whole found: When four donors were compared, the shared fraction of clonotypes was about 5% for naive CD4, roughly 3.3% for naive CD8, 2.3% for memory CD4, and roughly 0.4% for memory CD8. Larger estimated clonotype richness was generally found for naive subsets than for memory subsets. Pairwise subsampling led to the expectation that sequencing depth would affect the degree of clonotype sharing among donors. Even with the large sequencing depth, rarefaction of the sorted-subset datasets indicated that sequencing was incomplete. Because the study included only a small number of donors, the genetic and exposure-history diversity represented was limited. Sampling was restricted to blood, and TCR repertoires in tissue are likely to differ from TCR repertoires in blood. Compared with non-shared clonotypes, clonotypes shared by all four sorted-subset donors had higher generation probabilities.

Using the deep immunoSEQ assay, TCR CDR3 regions were amplified from genomic DNA by multiplex PCR. Extracted genomic DNA from each cell subset was distributed evenly across all wells of several immunoSEQ 96-well plates, and each plate was treated as a replicate. For sorted subsets, roughly 200 ng of genomic DNA, equivalent to roughly 33,000 T cell genomes, went into each replicate PCR. Purified libraries were quantified with a Qubit 3.0 fluorometer, sized on a Bioanalyzer 2100, and re-quantified with the KAPA Library Quantification kit. Every immunoSEQ 96-well plate was sequenced on a separate single-read 150-cycle Illumina NextSeq 550 flow cell. On the authors' methods: Because the immunoSEQ output included only junctional sequences and no quality scores, the filtering could not be the same as the filtering used for full-length reads. To assign V/J genes and CDR3, sequences were annotated using PyIR, a Python wrapper for IgBLAST v1.9, with IMGT germline references. Reads were filtered out if the reads had weak V/J assignments (E-value above 1e-6), no CDR3, stop codons, out-of-frame junctions, or ambiguous translated residues. A V3J clonotype was defined by an identical inferred V gene, J gene, and CDR3 amino acid sequence. To compute the percentage overlap between repertoires, the number of shared unique clonotypes was divided by the size of the smaller repertoire. Richness of each repertoire was evaluated using RTK rarefaction, the Chao1 estimator, and Recon v2.1 estimates of unobserved clonotypes. OLGA was used to compute generation probabilities for all TCRbeta clonotypes that the gDNA method yielded from a handful of donors. TCRdb stores this immuneACCESS table with in-frame sequences only. Part of the clones is absent; in the studies checked, under half of the shortfall reflects unresolved V genes, and no reason is known for the rest. Clone size and the V and J calls come from that table; the DNA yielded D and trimming. Across this sample there are hundreds of thousands of clones, with about 96% seen only once. The ten most abundant clones make up 0.095% to 0.13% of the sample.

The sequenced sample was naive CD8+ T cells sorted from blood. The sample's cell subset or site, from its label and the paper: CD45RA+CCR7+. This TCR was recovered from a woman younger than 45 in good health. The rearrangement combines TRBV6-5 with TRBJ2-1; a weak D assignment points to TRBD1 (5 bases agree). The nucleotide sequence reads as follows: TGTGCCAGCAGTTACTCAGGGGAAAAGGAGTTCTTC. Its protein reads: CASSYSGEKEFF.